The 8 T cell receptor beta chains given below trace back to one sample, sequenced in a study of T cells after yellow fever vaccination. TCRdb passed the 5' RACE reads through MiXCR, listing each CDR3 protein once. The table includes approximately 120,000 distinct CDR3 sequences, roughly 15% detected once. This sample comprised CD8+ T cells sorted from PBMCs, obtained 5 days after the yellow fever booster vaccination. The receptors were gathered from a man younger than 35 who received the YFV17D yellow fever vaccine.

This chain links TRBV12-3 or TRBV12-4 with TRBJ2-2, with 7 bases matching TRBD1. Unmatched junction bases numbered 8, after V lost 7 bases and J lost 6 bases. The CDR3 runs to 14 residues. The CDR3 loop is CASTWQGVAGELFF. The CDR3 nucleotides are TGTGCCAGCACCTGGCAGGGGGTCGCCGGGGAGCTGTTTTTT.

This clonotype has ten or more counts. This chain uses TRBV29-1 with TRBJ2-1; no firm D call. This CDR3 has 12 amino acids. V lost 3 bases to trimming and J lost 11 bases, with 14 bases between them. CDR1 and CDR2 (germline): SQVTM, ANQGSEA. The CDR3 loop is CSVDSLYGQQFF. CDR3 sequence (DNA): TGCAGCGTTGATAGTCTTTATGGACAGCAGTTCTTC.

This clonotype was observed a handful of times. The chain recombines TRBV9 with TRBJ2-5; D may be TRBD2 (5 bases). The germline V and J ends were trimmed by 0 bases and 3 bases, with 9 bases remaining between them. The CDR3 has 14 amino acids. CDR1 is SGDLS and CDR2 is YYNGEE in the germline V gene. The CDR3 protein is CASSVGSGKETQYF. CDR3 nucleotide sequence: TGTGCCAGCAGCGTAGGGTCCGGGAAAGAGACCCAGTACTTC.

The gene calls are TRBV5-1 and TRBJ1-2; no clear D gene. The length of the CDR3 is 14 residues. Trimming cost V 4 bases and J 7 bases, with 17 bases left between them. Per germline, CDR1 SGHRS and CDR2 YFSETQ. As DNA, the CDR3 is TGCGCCAGCAGCCCCGCCCGGGAGGGAAGTGGCTACACCTTC. Amino acids: CASSPAREGSGYTF.

In its sample, this clonotype was seen a few times. The chain couples TRBV10-3 to TRBJ2-1, with 9 bases matching TRBD1. Germline assignment: CDR1 ENHRY and CDR2 SYGVKD. The CDR3 spans 17 residues. Trimming cost V 0 bases and J 10 bases; bases outside gene matches: 13. Here the CDR3 DNA reads TGTGCCATCAGTGAGTCGACAGGGGGGAAGCCATTTTACGAGCAGTTCTTC. Translation: CAISESTGGKPFYEQFF.

The chain links TRBV27 to TRBJ2-1; D unclear. The CDR3 sequence is 12 residues long. Germline values: CDR1 MNHEY, CDR2 SMNVEV (reference sequence). Trimming stripped 2 bases from V and 7 bases from J, with 6 bases between. The CDR3 coding sequence is TGTGCCAGCAGTTTAGCGGCTAATGAGCAGTTCTTC. It specifies CASSLAANEQFF.

The chain links TRBV7-8 to TRBJ1-5, with TRBD1 matching over 10 bases. The ends lost 4 bases at V and 7 bases at J; junction bases unmatched: 7. Germline V gene data show CDR1 as SGHVS and CDR2 as FQNEAQ. The CDR3 has 15 amino acids. The DNA for the CDR3 is TGTGCCAGCAGCTCGCCTAGGGACAGGGGCCAGCCCCAGCATTTT. Amino acids: CASSSPRDRGQPQHF.

This clonotype turned up a few times. The rearrangement links TRBV19 to TRBJ2-2; TRBD2 agrees at 10 bases. Germline CDR1 LNHDA, CDR2 SQIVND (reference sequence). The CDR3 consists of 16 residues. V trimming: 5 bases; J trimming: 4 bases; junction bases outside the gene matches: 7. The chain's CDR3 is CASSYSGGAITGELFF. For the CDR3, the DNA is TGTGCCAGTAGTTACAGCGGGGGGGCGATCACCGGGGAGCTGTTTTTT.